This record concerns one T cell receptor beta chain sequence. Libraries were prepared by immunoSEQ multiplex PCR; TCRdb keeps only in-frame clonotypes and omits some of them. Among over 250,000 clones listed, about 88% were seen once. CDR3 length: 13 amino acids. The trim removed 5 bases at V and 9 bases at J, leaving 7 bases unmatched. Germline V CDR1 and CDR2: LNHDA, SQIVND (reference sequence). The sample belongs to a study of blood T cell repertoires in COVID-19. The TCR was taken from a man between 60 and 75 years old who had recovered from COVID-19. The V call is TRBV19, the J call TRBJ1-2; TRBD1 agrees at 9 bases. The sample taken for sequencing was PBMCs or T cells enriched from blood (not recorded which). As DNA, the CDR3 is TGTGCCAGTAGTGAGGGGACAGGGTGGAGCTACACCTTC. Protein product: CASSEGTGWSYTF.